The T cell receptor (beta chain) under discussion was sequenced for a study of T-cell reconstitution after alpha-beta-depleted transplantation in children. During its preparation, the TCRbeta library received unique molecular identifiers. TCRdb reprocessed the PCR reads via MiXCR and lists one record per CDR3 protein. This sample has 350,000 to 400,000 distinct CDR3 sequences, with over 20% found just once. The V gene's germline CDR1 is SQVTM and CDR2 ANQGSEA. V dropped 5 bases and J dropped 7 bases, with 13 bases sitting between them. There are 12 residues in the CDR3. This clonotype was counted at least ten times.

The sequences come from PBMCs from the stem cell graft donor, collected from the stem cell graft. This sequence joins TRBV29-1 and TRBJ2-3, with D maybe TRBD1 (6 bases). The source is a human donor who donated a stem cell graft to a child with acute myeloid leukemia. CDR3: CSVLTGPNTQYF. The CDR3 bases are TGCAGCGTTTTGACAGGACCGAATACGCAGTATTTT.